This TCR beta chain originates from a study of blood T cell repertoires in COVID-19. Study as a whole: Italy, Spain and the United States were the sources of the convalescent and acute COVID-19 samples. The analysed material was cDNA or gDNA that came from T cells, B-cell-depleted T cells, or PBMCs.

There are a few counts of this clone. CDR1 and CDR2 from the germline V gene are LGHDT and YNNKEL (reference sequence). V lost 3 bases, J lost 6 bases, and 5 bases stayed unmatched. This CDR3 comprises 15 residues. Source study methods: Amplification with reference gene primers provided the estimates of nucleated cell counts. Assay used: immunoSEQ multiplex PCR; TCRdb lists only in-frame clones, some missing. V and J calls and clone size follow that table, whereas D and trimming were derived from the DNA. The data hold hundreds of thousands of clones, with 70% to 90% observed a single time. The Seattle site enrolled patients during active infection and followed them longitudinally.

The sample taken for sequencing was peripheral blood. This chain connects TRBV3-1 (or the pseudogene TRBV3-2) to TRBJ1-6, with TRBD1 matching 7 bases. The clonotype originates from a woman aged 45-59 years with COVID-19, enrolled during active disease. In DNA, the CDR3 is TGTGCCAGCAGCCAGACAGGGTATAGTAATTCACCCCTCCACTTT. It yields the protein CASSQTGYSNSPLHF.